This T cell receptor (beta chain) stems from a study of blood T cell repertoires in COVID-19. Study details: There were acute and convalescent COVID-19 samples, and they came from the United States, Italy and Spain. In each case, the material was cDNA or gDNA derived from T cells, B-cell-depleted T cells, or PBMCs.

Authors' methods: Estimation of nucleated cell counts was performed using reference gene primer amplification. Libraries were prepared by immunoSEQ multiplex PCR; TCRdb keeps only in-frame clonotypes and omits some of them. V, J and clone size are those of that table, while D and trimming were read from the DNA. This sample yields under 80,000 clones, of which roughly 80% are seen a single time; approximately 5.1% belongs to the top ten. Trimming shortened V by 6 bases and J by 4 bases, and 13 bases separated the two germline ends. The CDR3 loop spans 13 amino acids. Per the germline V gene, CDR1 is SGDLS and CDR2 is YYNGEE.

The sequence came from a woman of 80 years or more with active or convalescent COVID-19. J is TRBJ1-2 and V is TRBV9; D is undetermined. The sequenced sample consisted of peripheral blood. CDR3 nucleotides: TGTGCCAGCACTCGGGAGGGAGTCTATGGCTACACCTTC. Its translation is CASTREGVYGYTF.